This entry concerns a single T cell receptor (beta chain). This entry is derived from a study of blood T cell repertoires in COVID-19. Across the whole study: The United States, Italy and Spain supplied acute and convalescent COVID-19 samples.

Original data processing: Amplification of reference gene primers was used by the study to estimate nucleated cell counts. The repertoire was sequenced with immunoSEQ multiplex PCR; TCRdb's copy has only in-frame clones and lacks some. For V, J and clone size, that table is used; D and trimming come from the DNA. The profile shows hundreds of thousands of clones, 83% of them singletons. The age range of participants was 18 to 89 years, with residence in approximately 25 US areas. Up to 2 weeks before entering the study, exposed participants had met a COVID-19 case. This sequence was found in a woman in her 40s who had been exposed to COVID-19. Source material: PBMCs or T cells enriched from blood (not recorded which).

For the CDR3, the DNA is TGTGCCAGCCTCCCAGGGGCTGATCAGAACACTGAAGCTTTCTTT. Encoded protein: CASLPGADQNTEAFF. V and J are TRBV6-5 and TRBJ1-1, with D possibly TRBD1 on 6 matching bases. Looked up from germline, CDR1 is MNHEY and CDR2 is SVGAGI. V lost 8 bases and J lost 1, with 17 bases in between. This CDR3 comprises 15 residues.